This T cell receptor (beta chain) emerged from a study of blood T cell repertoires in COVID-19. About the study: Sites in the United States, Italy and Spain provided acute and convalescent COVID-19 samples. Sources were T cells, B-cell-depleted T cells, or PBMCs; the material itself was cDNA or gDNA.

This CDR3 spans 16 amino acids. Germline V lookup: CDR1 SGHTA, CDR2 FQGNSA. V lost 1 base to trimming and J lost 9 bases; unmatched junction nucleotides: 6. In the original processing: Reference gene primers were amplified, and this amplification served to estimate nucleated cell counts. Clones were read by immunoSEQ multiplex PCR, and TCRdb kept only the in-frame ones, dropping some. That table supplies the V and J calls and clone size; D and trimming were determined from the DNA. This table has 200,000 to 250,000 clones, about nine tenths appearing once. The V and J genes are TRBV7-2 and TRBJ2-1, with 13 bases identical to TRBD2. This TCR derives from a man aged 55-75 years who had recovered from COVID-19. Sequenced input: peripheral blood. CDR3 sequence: CASSLVGLAGRSEQFF. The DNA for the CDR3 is TGTGCCAGCAGCTTAGTGGGACTAGCGGGAAGGAGTGAGCAGTTCTTC. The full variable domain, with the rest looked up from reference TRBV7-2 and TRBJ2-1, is GAGVSQSPSNKVTEKGKDVELRCDPISGHTALYWYRQSLGQGLEFLIYFQGNSAPDKSGLPSDRFSAERTGGSVSTLTIQRTQQEDSAVYLCASSLVGLAGRSEQFFGPGTRLTVL.